Shown below are 13 T cell receptor beta chains from a single sample sequenced in a study of spatial heterogeneity in lung cancer. TCRdb re-called the 5' RACE reads with MiXCR, one entry per CDR3 protein. The sample consists of 4,000 to 5,500 distinct CDR3 sequences, around 12% of them appearing once. Time point noted: sample taken at primary tumor resection. General study points: Counts of expanded intratumoral alpha and beta TCRs tracked tumor mutation counts.

Their antigen targets remain unknown. Material: lung tumor tissue, obtained at surgery. The receptors derive from a male donor with early-stage non-small cell lung cancer.

Many counts were recorded for this clonotype. Since it is a stray read in a library aimed at alpha chains, this beta chain has a size that is not meaningful. This chain connects TRBV6-5 to TRBJ2-2; D possibly corresponds to TRBD1 (6 bases). Germline CDR1 reads MNHEY; CDR2 reads SVGAGI. There are 16 residues in the CDR3. The ends were cut back, 5 bases at V and 3 bases at J, with 16 bases in the middle. CDR3 sequence reads: CASSQGLQRDTGELFF. Here the CDR3 DNA reads TGTGCCAGCAGTCAGGGGCTCCAAAGGGACACCGGGGAGCTGTTTTTT.

To note about this clonotype: With the library built for alpha chains, this beta chain is off target and its frequency is not meaningful. The V call is TRBV28, the J call TRBJ1-5; a possible D gene is TRBD1 (5 bases). This CDR3 spans 13 amino acids. The germline V gene has CDR1 MDHEN and CDR2 SYDVKM. Trimming stripped 7 bases from V and 1 base from J, with 8 bases between. In DNA, the CDR3 is TGTGCCAGCACAGACAGCAGCAATCAGCCCCAGCATTTT. Its protein is CASTDSSNQPQHF. Full variable domain (missing parts from reference TRBV28 and TRBJ1-5): DVKVTQSSRYLVKRTGEKVFLECVQDMDHENMFWYRQDPGLGLRLIYFSYDVKMKEKGDIPEGYSVSREKKERFSLILESASTNQTSMYLCASTDSSNQPQHFGDGTRLSIL.

This clonotype showed up just a few times. Since it is a stray read in a library aimed at alpha chains, this beta chain has a size that is not meaningful. J is TRBJ2-5 and V is TRBV4-1; 10 nucleotides agree with TRBD2. CDR3 length: 15 amino acids. Germline assignment: CDR1 MGHRA and CDR2 YSYEKL. V trimming: 2 bases; J trimming: 4 bases; junction bases outside the gene matches: 4. The CDR3 region has the DNA TGCGCCAGCAGCCAACTAGCGGGGGAGGGAGAGACCCAGTACTTC. Protein sequence: CASSQLAGEGETQYF.

This clonotype was recorded at least ten times. The size of this beta chain means little, since it is a stray read in a library made for alpha chains. The V and J genes are TRBV28 and TRBJ2-3, with D perhaps TRBD1 (6 bases). Germline CDR1 reads MDHEN; CDR2 reads SYDVKM. The CDR3 runs 15 residues. Trimming stripped 6 bases from V and 6 bases from J, with 19 bases between. CDR3 sequence: CASRPALTGSDTQYF. The CDR3 DNA is TGTGCCAGCAGACCTGCTTTGACAGGTTCGGATACGCAGTATTTT.

On this clonotype: Because the library targeted alpha chains, this beta chain is an off-target read whose size means little. The V and J genes are TRBV20-1 and TRBJ1-2; D unresolved. The CDR3 runs to 17 residues. Germline V gene lookup returns CDR1 DFQATT and CDR2 SNEGSKA (reference sequence). Between the trimmed V and J ends, which lost 6 bases and 4 bases, there was a span of 27 bases. The CDR3 spells CSADSAQFSVQAYGYTF. DNA of the CDR3: TGCAGTGCGGACTCCGCTCAGTTTAGTGTCCAGGCCTATGGCTACACCTTC.

The table lists this clonotype with a few counts. This beta chain represents an off-target read in a library built for alpha chains; its size is of limited meaning. The gene calls are TRBV6-5 and TRBJ2-3; unclear D gene. There are 14 residues in the CDR3. The V end lost 8 bases, the J end lost 3 bases, and 15 bases lay between the germline ends. Germline V CDR1 and CDR2: MNHEY, SVGAGI. The CDR3 sequence is CASGRASATDTQYF. DNA for the CDR3: TGTGCCAGCGGCCGAGCGAGCGCGACAGATACGCAGTATTTT.

This clonotype was picked up many times. Little can be read into the size of this beta chain, an off-target read in a library designed for alpha chains. The CDR3 here is CASSLTSGREEQYF. In DNA, the CDR3 is TGTGCCAGCAGCTTGACTAGCGGGAGAGAAGAGCAGTACTTC. The rearrangement links TRBV7-2 to TRBJ2-7; 12 bases map to TRBD2. With 3 bases clipped from V and 7 bases from J, the junction kept 4 bases outside the gene matches. CDR1 SGHTA and CDR2 FQGNSA come from the germline V gene. CDR3 length equals 14 residues.

This clonotype was seen repeatedly, ten times or more. The library was designed around alpha chains, so this beta chain is a stray read whose abundance carries little weight. The gene calls are TRBV7-9 and TRBJ2-7, with 7 bases that match TRBD1. Germline V gives CDR1 SEHNR, CDR2 FQNEAQ (reference sequence). The CDR3 spans 19 residues. V lost 3 bases, J lost 3 bases, and 20 bases stayed unmatched. CDR3 bases: TGTGCCAGCAGCTTTCCCAAATGGAACCGGGACAGCAACCTCTACGAGCAGTACTTC. Translated: CASSFPKWNRDSNLYEQYF.

This clonotype was detected ten times or more. For a library built for alpha chains, this beta chain is a stray read; little rests on its size. V usage is TRBV1 and J usage is TRBJ2-3; the table assigns TRBD1, which was not confirmed against the DNA. TRBV1 is a documented pseudogene. CDR3 length equals 16 residues. The chain's CDR3 is CTSSQDRGQGVDTQYF. In nucleotides, the CDR3 is TGCACCAGCAGCCAAGATCGGGGACAGGGGGTAGATACGCAGTATTTT.

As concerns this clonotype: This beta chain was picked up by a library intended for alpha chains and is off target, so its count carries little meaning. The rearrangement joins TRBV27 to TRBJ2-1, with D possibly being TRBD2 (6 bases). Trimming left V 2 bases short and J 9 bases short, with 14 bases between. The CDR3 has 14 amino acids. Per germline, CDR1 MNHEY and CDR2 SMNVEV (reference sequence). CDR3 loop: CASSLIGRIAEQFF. Here the CDR3 DNA reads TGTGCCAGCAGTTTAATAGGGAGGATTGCTGAGCAGTTCTTC.

This clonotype is medium-sized. In a library made to pick up alpha chains, this beta chain is a stray read with a size that means little. The V gene is TRBV20-1, the J gene TRBJ2-7, with 7 bases that match TRBD2. The CDR3 runs 16 residues. Germline lookup yields CDR1 DFQATT and CDR2 SNEGSKA (reference sequence). V shed 0 bases and J 5 bases; nucleotides not matched to a gene: 13. CDR3 nucleotide sequence: TGCAGTGCTAGAGATTGGGTGACTAGCTCTGCGGACGAGCAGTACTTC. Amino acids: CSARDWVTSSADEQYF.

This clonotype was seen repeatedly, ten times or more. For a library built for alpha chains, this beta chain is a stray read; little rests on its size. The chain joins TRBV7-2 to TRBJ2-5; 7 bases agree with TRBD2. The V and J ends lost 5 bases and 5 bases, in that order; junction bases with no gene match: 8. The CDR3 is 14 amino acids. Germline values: CDR1 SGHTA, CDR2 FQGNSA. The DNA of the CDR3 is TGTGCCAGCAGCCCAGCGGGGTCGACGGAGACCCAGTACTTC. Its translation is CASSPAGSTETQYF.

In this sample, this clonotype turned up many times. This beta chain came through as a stray read in a library set up for alpha chains, and its size says little. The chain recombines TRBV27 with TRBJ1-5; D is undetermined. Germline CDR1 MNHEY, CDR2 SMNVEV (reference sequence). V gave up 5 bases and J gave up 3 bases, with 11 bases separating them. This CDR3 has 14 residues. The CDR3: CASSTGRPNQPQHF. The CDR3 coding sequence is TGTGCCAGCAGTACCGGACGGCCCAATCAGCCCCAGCATTTT.